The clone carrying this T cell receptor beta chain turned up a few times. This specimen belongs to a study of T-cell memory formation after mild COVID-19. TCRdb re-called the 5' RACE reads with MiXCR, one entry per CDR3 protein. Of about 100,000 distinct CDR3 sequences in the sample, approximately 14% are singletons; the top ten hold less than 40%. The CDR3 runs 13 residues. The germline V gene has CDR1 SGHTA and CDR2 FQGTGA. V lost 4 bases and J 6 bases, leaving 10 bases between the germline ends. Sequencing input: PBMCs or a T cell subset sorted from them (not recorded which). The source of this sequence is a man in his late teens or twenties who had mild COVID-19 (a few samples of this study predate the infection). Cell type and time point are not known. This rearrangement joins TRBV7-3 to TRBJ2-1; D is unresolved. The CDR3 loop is CASSSTDGNEQFF. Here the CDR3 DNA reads TGTGCCAGCAGCTCAACCGACGGCAATGAGCAGTTCTTC.